These 22 T cell receptor beta chains share one sample of origin, sequenced in a study of blood T cell repertoires in COVID-19. Sequencing was performed with immunoSEQ multiplex PCR; in TCRdb, only in-frame clones are kept and a portion is missing. The sample holds under 150,000 clones; over 85% are singletons and the top ten take roughly 3.7%. The sequenced sample was peripheral blood. Source of these receptors: a man aged 45-65 years with active COVID-19.

The chain employs TRBV9 and TRBJ2-1, with 11 bases aligning to TRBD2. The CDR3 runs 16 residues. Germline lookup yields CDR1 SGDLS and CDR2 YYNGEE. The trim removed 2 bases at V and 7 bases at J, leaving 8 bases unmatched. The CDR3 spells CASSVIAGGSVNEQFF. In nucleotides, the CDR3 is TGTGCCAGCAGCGTTATAGCGGGAGGGTCGGTGAATGAGCAGTTCTTC.

The chain carries TRBV10-3 and TRBJ1-5, with 10 bases identical to TRBD1. CDR3 size: 15 residues. Germline lookup yields CDR1 ENHRY and CDR2 SYGVKD. J gave up 7 bases and V 9 bases, and 12 bases lay outside the gene matches. The DNA of the CDR3 is TGTGCCATAAGCCCGGACAGGGGGGGTAAGCAGCCCCAGCATTTT. The encoded protein is CAISPDRGGKQPQHF.

In its sample, this clone was seen once. The chain uses TRBV6-6 and TRBJ1-2; unclear D gene. This CDR3 has 13 amino acids. CDR1 and CDR2 from the germline V gene are MNHNY and SVGAGI (reference sequence). V was shortened by 0 bases and J by 3 bases, with 5 bases between the two germline ends. The CDR3 sequence is CASSYSADYGYTF. The CDR3 DNA reads TGTGCCAGCAGTTACTCGGCAGACTATGGCTACACCTTC.

This clone was found once. The chain carries TRBV11-2 and TRBJ2-5; no definite D call. The CDR3 contains 13 residues. Trimming cost V 3 bases and J 4 bases, with 9 bases left between them. CDR1 and CDR2 from the germline V gene are SGHAT and FQNNGV. The DNA for the CDR3 is TGTGCCAGCAGCTTTTCCAGAGGAGAGACCCAGTACTTC. Protein product: CASSFSRGETQYF.

The V call is TRBV14, the J call TRBJ2-7; 9 bases align to TRBD2. Germline CDR1 SGHDN, CDR2 FVKESK. CDR3 length equals 16 residues. J gave up 5 bases and V 0 bases, and 8 bases lay outside the gene matches. CDR3 DNA: TGTGCCAGCAGCCAAGATCGCCTAGCGGGAAATCACGAGCAGTACGTC. It encodes CASSQDRLAGNHEQYV.

This chain uses TRBV6-5 with TRBJ1-1, with D uncertain. The length of the CDR3 is 14 residues. Looked up from germline, CDR1 is MNHEY and CDR2 is SVGAGI. The germline V and J ends were trimmed by 4 bases and 2 bases, with 11 bases remaining between them. CDR3 protein: CASSSYRYNTEAFF. CDR3 in DNA: TGTGCCAGCAGTTCCTACAGATATAACACTGAAGCTTTCTTT.

In its sample, this clone was seen once. The CDR3 nucleotides are TGTGCCAGCAGACGCAACCCGGGGAGGAGCACCGGGGAGCTGTTTTTT. Protein product: CASRRNPGRSTGELFF. The V call is TRBV5-6, the J call TRBJ2-2; D may be TRBD2 (6 bases). The V end was cut by 5 bases, the J end by 4 bases, with 18 bases between. Germline V gene sequence: CDR1 SGHDT, CDR2 YYEEEE. The CDR3 sequence is 16 residues long.

Turning to this clone: The same CDR3 is also encoded by other DNA sequences in this sample. V is TRBV5-1 and J is TRBJ2-5; TRBD2 is a possible D gene (6 bases). The CDR3 has 14 amino acids. Trimming stripped 7 bases from V and 5 bases from J, with 18 bases between. The germline V gene encodes CDR1 SGHRS and CDR2 YFSETQ. The CDR3 sequence: CASSTSGGRETQYF. The CDR3 DNA sequence: TGCGCCAGCTCCACATCCGGGGGACGGGAGACCCAGTACTTC.

V gene TRBV27 combines with J gene TRBJ1-2, with D possibly being TRBD1 (5 bases). V was shortened by 2 bases and J by 3 bases, with 13 bases between the two germline ends. The CDR3 spans 15 residues. CDR1 is MNHEY, CDR2 SMNVEV, per germline (reference sequence). The DNA for the CDR3 is TGTGCCAGCAGTTTAAGTGCCAGGGCTTACTATGGCTACACCTTC. This codes for CASSLSARAYYGYTF.

This clone came up a few times. Other DNA sequences within the sample encode an identical CDR3. The genes are TRBV6-1 and TRBJ1-5; 7 bases align to TRBD1. The germline V gene encodes CDR1 MNHNS and CDR2 SASEGT. With V trimmed by 3 bases and J by 2 bases, 1 base remained unmatched. The CDR3 spans 14 residues. Here the CDR3 reads CASSEQGGNQPQHF. The CDR3 DNA reads TGTGCCAGCAGTGAGCAGGGGGGCAATCAGCCCCAGCATTTT.

Only one count was recorded for this clone. V and J are TRBV7-8 and TRBJ2-5; tentatively, D is TRBD1 (6 bases). Germline assignment: CDR1 SGHVS and CDR2 FQNEAQ. The germline V and J ends were trimmed by 5 bases and 2 bases, with 18 bases remaining between them. CDR3 length equals 16 residues. The CDR3 coding sequence is TGTGCCAGCAGCAGAGAGTCTTACAGGGCGCAAGAGACCCAGTACTTC. It codes for CASSRESYRAQETQYF. The full variable domain, in which reference TRBV7-8 and TRBJ2-5 provide the parts outside the CDR3, is GAGVSQSPRYKVAKRGQDVALRCDPISGHVSLFWYQQALGQGPEFLTYFQNEAQLDKSGLPSDRFFAERPEGSVSTLKIQRTQQEDSAVYLCASSRESYRAQETQYFGPGTRLLVL.

The J gene is TRBJ1-3, the V gene TRBV19; D unresolved. The V gene's germline CDR1 is LNHDA and CDR2 SQIVND (reference sequence). The length of the CDR3 is 14 residues. V lost 0 bases, J lost 6 bases, and 9 bases lay in between. CDR3 nucleotides: TGTGCCAGTAGTATAGACAGGAGGCTAAACACCATATATTTT. It yields the protein CASSIDRRLNTIYF.

V and J are TRBV9 and TRBJ2-5, with 9 bases identical to TRBD2. With V trimmed by 0 bases and J by 3 bases, 6 bases remained unmatched. In germline, CDR1 is SGDLS, CDR2 YYNGEE. There are 16 residues in the CDR3. The DNA for the CDR3 is TGTGCCAGCAGCGTAGGGAGCGGGGGGCTAAAAGAGACCCAGTACTTC. Protein: CASSVGSGGLKETQYF.

The V call is TRBV19, the J call TRBJ2-5, with unresolved D. The CDR3 runs to 15 residues. CDR1 LNHDA and CDR2 SQIVND come from the germline V gene (reference sequence). The V and J ends lost 3 bases and 5 bases respectively, with 16 bases between them. The DNA of the CDR3 is TGTGCCAGTAGTATCTCAGCGATAACCCGGGAGACCCAGTACTTC. Encoded protein: CASSISAITRETQYF.

The rearrangement joins TRBV5-1 to TRBJ2-5; 13 nucleotides line up with TRBD2. Unmatched junction bases numbered 10, after V lost 6 bases and J lost 5 bases. Germline V lookup: CDR1 SGHRS, CDR2 YFSETQ. The length of the CDR3 is 16 residues. The CDR3 bases are TGCGCCAGCACCACCGGGACTAGCGGGGCTTCCGAGACCCAGTACTTC. It codes for CASTTGTSGASETQYF.

The J gene is TRBJ2-7, the V gene TRBV6-6; TRBD1 is a possible D gene (6 bases). The V and J ends lost 2 bases and 5 bases respectively, with 13 bases between them. CDR3 size: 14 residues. The V gene's germline CDR1 is MNHNY and CDR2 SVGAGI (reference sequence). The CDR3 nucleotides read TGTGCCAGCAGTTACACAACAGGGTCTCACGAGCAGTACTTC. Translating gives CASSYTTGSHEQYF.

The rearrangement uses TRBV7-8 and TRBJ2-3; the D gene is possibly TRBD2 (5 bases). Germline V gene data show CDR1 as SGHVS and CDR2 as FQNEAQ. The CDR3 is 14 residues long. V shed 2 bases and J shed 3 bases, with 9 bases lying between them. This CDR3 reads CASSLTRTTDTQYF. CDR3 DNA: TGTGCCAGCAGCTTAACCCGGACTACAGATACGCAGTATTTT.

The V and J genes are TRBV27 and TRBJ1-4; D may be TRBD1 (6 bases). Germline lookup yields CDR1 MNHEY and CDR2 SMNVEV (reference sequence). The CDR3 has 15 amino acids. V was cut by 3 bases and J by 5 bases, with 13 bases left in between. DNA for the CDR3: TGTGCCAGCAGTTTCAAGACAGGCCGAAATGAAAAACTGTTTTTT. The encoded protein is CASSFKTGRNEKLFF.

The rearrangement uses TRBV6-5 and TRBJ2-2; 7 nucleotides agree with TRBD2. The germline gives CDR1 MNHEY, CDR2 SVGAGI. The length of the CDR3 is 13 residues. V dropped 7 bases and J dropped 5; count of bases not matched to a gene: 4. The CDR3 loop is CASKNGRTGELFF. CDR3 DNA: TGTGCCAGCAAAAACGGGAGGACCGGGGAGCTGTTTTTT.

This chain links TRBV5-1 with TRBJ2-7, with D maybe TRBD2 (5 bases). Between the trimmed V and J ends, which lost 8 bases and 4 bases, there was a span of 13 bases. CDR1 is SGHRS, CDR2 YFSETQ, per germline. The CDR3 has 12 amino acids. The DNA of the CDR3 is TGCGCCAGTTCCGGACTGACATACGAGCAGTACTTC. Its translation is CASSGLTYEQYF. Supplemented by reference TRBV5-1 and TRBJ2-7, the full variable domain reads KAGVTQTPRYLIKTRGQQVTLSCSPISGHRSVSWYQQTPGQGLQFLFEYFSETQRNKGNFPGRFSGRQFSNSRSEMNVSTLELGDSALYLCASSGLTYEQYFGPGTRLTVT.

This chain joins TRBV9 and TRBJ1-6; TRBD1 is a possible D gene (6 bases). CDR1 SGDLS and CDR2 YYNGEE come from the germline V gene. V was cut by 0 bases and J by 7 bases, with 14 bases left in between. The CDR3 spans 16 residues. CDR3 protein: CASSVDQGRMNSPLHF. The CDR3 nucleotides are TGTGCCAGCAGCGTAGACCAGGGGCGGATGAATTCACCCCTCCACTTT.

The rearrangement joins TRBV14 to TRBJ2-7; possible D gene TRBD2, 5 bases. V was cut by 4 bases and J by 9 bases, with 19 bases left in between. This CDR3 has 14 residues. Germline CDR1 and CDR2: SGHDN and FVKESK. The CDR3 protein is CASSPLGGRKGQYV. The CDR3 region has the DNA TGTGCCAGCAGCCCCCTCGGAGGCCGAAAGGGGCAGTACGTC.